The entry below gives a single T cell receptor (beta chain) sequence along with its context. The data originate from a study of blood T cell repertoires in COVID-19. Study-wide background: T cells, B-cell-depleted T cells, or PBMCs supplied cDNA or gDNA.

The V gene's germline CDR1 is LNHNV and CDR2 YYDKDF (reference sequence). The V and J ends lost 0 bases and 2 bases respectively, with 10 bases between them. This CDR3 contains 16 residues. In the authors' workflow: Researchers report that nucleated cell counts were estimated from reference gene primer amplification. Method: immunoSEQ multiplex PCR; TCRdb's copy keeps in-frame clones and lacks some. The DNA gave D and trimming, while V, J and clone size come from that table. The table includes some 220,000 clones, approximately 85% detected once. The Seattle patients, enrolled during active infection, were followed longitudinally.

This sequence originates from a woman aged 65 to 85 with COVID-19, enrolled during active disease. The V gene is TRBV15, the J gene TRBJ2-2, with D unresolved. Sequenced input: peripheral blood. The CDR3, as DNA: TGTGCCACCAGCAGAGATTACTCAGGCAACACCGGGGAGCTGTTTTTT. Protein sequence: CATSRDYSGNTGELFF.